These 23 T cell receptor beta chains originate from one sample sequenced in a study of blood T cell repertoires in COVID-19. Here immunoSEQ multiplex PCR was the method, and the copy in TCRdb shows in-frame clones only, minus some. The repertoire holds about 160,000 clones, with approximately 81% as singletons. Sequences were obtained from peripheral blood. Receptors were obtained from a woman over 75 with active or convalescent COVID-19.

This rearrangement joins TRBV7-9 to TRBJ1-4; possibly TRBD1 for D (6 bases). The germline gives CDR1 SEHNR, CDR2 FQNEAQ (reference sequence). The CDR3 has 14 residues. The ends were cut back, 7 bases at V and 7 bases at J, with 16 bases in the middle. The CDR3 nucleotides are TGTGCCAGCACCGACCGGGGGGCAAGTGAAAAACTGTTTTTT. This gives the protein CASTDRGASEKLFF.

The V call is TRBV30, the J call TRBJ1-2; 7 bases agree with TRBD1. The V segment lost 0 bases and the J segment 1 base; nucleotides outside the gene matches: 5. The CDR3 is 15 residues long. From germline, CDR1 is GTSNPN and CDR2 SVGIG (reference sequence). In nucleotides, the CDR3 is TGTGCCTGGAGTGTACGGAACAGGGGTAACTATGGCTACACCTTC. Protein: CAWSVRNRGNYGYTF.

The chain combines TRBV29-1 with TRBJ2-1; no reliable D call. Germline V gene lookup returns CDR1 SQVTM and CDR2 ANQGSEA. CDR3 length: 15 amino acids. V was pared by 6 bases and J by 10 bases, with 25 bases between. The CDR3 region has the DNA TGCAGCGTCCTTAGTGTCAATGATGGTTCGCGGGAGCAGTTCTTC. Residues: CSVLSVNDGSREQFF.

The V and J genes are TRBV11-3 and TRBJ2-1; D call uncertain. Per germline, CDR1 SGHNT and CDR2 YENEEA. The CDR3 extends over 14 amino acids. V lost 3 bases to trimming and J lost 3 bases, with 9 bases between them. CDR3 bases: TGTGCCAGCAGCTTGATAGGAGACTACAATGAGCAGTTCTTC. Its translation: CASSLIGDYNEQFF.

The rearrangement uses TRBV28 and TRBJ2-1; 7 nucleotides align to TRBD2. This CDR3 is built from 16 residues. Trimming cost V 2 bases and J 6 bases; bases outside gene matches: 10. Germline V lookup: CDR1 MDHEN, CDR2 SYDVKM. CDR3 nucleotides: TGTGCCAGCAGTTTAAGATCGGCGGGAGTAATCAATGAGCAGTTCTTC. Translation gives CASSLRSAGVINEQFF.

The rearrangement links TRBV6-5 to TRBJ1-2; D perhaps matches TRBD1 (5 bases). The CDR3 totals 12 residues. Deletions cut 7 bases from V and 6 bases from J, with 12 bases between. Germline CDR1 and CDR2: MNHEY and SVGAGI. The CDR3 nucleotides are TGTGCCAGCACGGCGCAGGGAAATGGCTACACCTTC. Its protein product is CASTAQGNGYTF.

This clone was counted between two and nine times. The genes are TRBV30 and TRBJ1-6; 7 bases are a match to TRBD1. V shed 0 bases and J 7 bases; nucleotides not matched to a gene: 6. Germline V gene sequence: CDR1 GTSNPN, CDR2 SVGIG (reference sequence). The CDR3 consists of 15 residues. The CDR3 reads CAWSVGGRGNSPLHF. In DNA form, the CDR3 reads TGTGCCTGGAGTGTAGGGGGCCGGGGCAATTCACCCCTCCACTTT. Full variable domain (outside the CDR3, taken from reference TRBV30 and TRBJ1-6): SQTIHQWPATLVQPVGSPLSLECTVEGTSNPNLYWYRQAAGRGLQLLFYSVGIGQISSEVPQNLSASRPQDRQFILSSKKLLLSDSGFYLCAWSVGGRGNSPLHFGNGTRLTVT.

V and J are TRBV29-1 and TRBJ2-4, with D perhaps TRBD1 (6 bases). CDR3 length: 14 amino acids. Germline values: CDR1 SQVTM, CDR2 ANQGSEA. The germline V and J ends were trimmed by 7 bases and 0 bases, with 13 bases remaining between them. CDR3 residues: CSASTGLAKNIQYF. For the CDR3, the DNA is TGCAGCGCATCGACAGGCCTAGCCAAAAACATTCAGTACTTC.

The chain is built from TRBV9 and TRBJ2-3; D uncertain. CDR3 length: 14 amino acids. Germline loops: CDR1 SGDLS, CDR2 YYNGEE. Trimming removed 0 bases from V and 6 bases from J, with 11 bases in between. CDR3 sequence: CASSVGAGRDTQYF. The CDR3 DNA sequence: TGTGCCAGCAGCGTAGGTGCAGGTCGCGATACGCAGTATTTT.

The rearrangement links TRBV14 to TRBJ2-7, with 11 positions matching TRBD1. Germline V gene data show CDR1 as SGHDN and CDR2 as FVKESK. J lost 1 base, V lost 4 bases, and 3 bases had no gene match. This CDR3 has 15 amino acids. The CDR3 reads CASSRDRGSSYEQYF. The CDR3 DNA is TGTGCCAGCAGCCGGGACAGGGGGTCATCCTACGAGCAGTACTTC.

The chain employs TRBV10-2 and TRBJ2-3, with 7 positions matching TRBD2. Germline lookup yields CDR1 WSHSY and CDR2 SAAADI. After removal of 7 bases from V and 5 bases from J, the junction contained 12 bases not matched to a gene. The CDR3 extends over 15 amino acids. In DNA form, the CDR3 reads TGCGCCAGCACGCCGATAGGACTAGGAAAAGATACGCAGTATTTT. This encodes CASTPIGLGKDTQYF.

The count of this clone is one. This rearrangement joins TRBV5-1 to TRBJ2-3; D may be TRBD1 (5 bases). The CDR3 totals 16 residues. The V end lost 0 bases, the J end lost 4 bases, and 15 bases lay between the germline ends. CDR1 is SGHRS and CDR2 is YFSETQ in the germline V gene. This CDR3 is CASSLGILGAADTQYF. CDR3 DNA: TGCGCCAGCAGCTTGGGGATTCTAGGGGCCGCAGATACGCAGTATTTT.

The V and J genes are TRBV7-9 and TRBJ1-2; TRBD1 matches 7 bases. With V trimmed by 2 bases and J by 8 bases, 14 bases remained unmatched. The CDR3 runs to 16 residues. Germline CDR1 is SEHNR and CDR2 is FQNEAQ (reference sequence). DNA of the CDR3: TGTGCCAGCAGCTTAAGGACAGGCAGGAATTTGGGGGGCTACACCTTC. Its translation is CASSLRTGRNLGGYTF.

The chain is built from TRBV19 and TRBJ2-1, with 8 bases matching TRBD2. The length of the CDR3 is 13 residues. Germline V lookup: CDR1 LNHDA, CDR2 SQIVND (reference sequence). CDR3 DNA: TGTGCGACTAGCGACTCAGTGATAGATGAGCAGTTCTTC. Protein sequence: CATSDSVIDEQFF.

The V gene is TRBV18, the J gene TRBJ2-5; 13 bases fit TRBD2. This CDR3 spans 16 amino acids. Unmatched junction bases numbered 3, after V lost 0 bases and J lost 5 bases. The germline V gene has CDR1 KGHSH and CDR2 LQKENI. The CDR3, as DNA: TGTGCCAGCTCACCACCGCAGACTAGCGGGAGGGAGACCCAGTACTTC. It encodes CASSPPQTSGRETQYF.

CDR3 sequence (DNA): TGTGCCAGCAGTTACGCAGACAGGAATTCACCCCTCCACTTT. This codes for CASSYADRNSPLHF. V is TRBV6-5 and J is TRBJ1-6; TRBD1 might be the D (6 bases). The CDR3 runs 14 residues. The germline CDR1 and CDR2 sequences are MNHEY and SVGAGI. V was clipped by 2 bases and J by 7 bases, with 9 bases between them.

J is TRBJ1-5 and V is TRBV6-1; D is perhaps TRBD1 (5 bases). The CDR3 consists of 16 residues. Germline V gene data show CDR1 as MNHNS and CDR2 as SASEGT. Trimming pared 3 bases from V and 0 bases from J, leaving 12 bases between. CDR3 nucleotides: TGTGCCAGCAGTGACGACAGAACCTATAGCAATCAGCCCCAGCATTTT. It is translated as CASSDDRTYSNQPQHF.

This chain joins TRBV28 and TRBJ1-5, with 7 bases identical to TRBD1. Germline-derived CDR1 and CDR2 are MDHEN and SYDVKM. V shed 1 base and J 0 bases; nucleotides not matched to a gene: 3. The CDR3 has 16 amino acids. Written as DNA, the CDR3 is TGTGCCAGCAGTTTATCTCGGACAGGTAGCAATCAGCCCCAGCATTTT. Translating it yields CASSLSRTGSNQPQHF.

CDR3 nucleotide sequence: TGTGCCAGCAGTGACCCAGGGCAGCTTAACACTGAAGCTTTCTTT. Translating it yields CASSDPGQLNTEAFF. The chain couples TRBV6-1 to TRBJ1-1; maybe TRBD1 (5 bases). The CDR3 sequence is 15 residues long. V lost 3 bases and J lost 2, with 13 bases in between. Per germline, CDR1 MNHNS and CDR2 SASEGT.

This rearrangement joins TRBV29-1 to TRBJ1-1; 10 positions agree with TRBD1. The V and J ends lost 6 bases and 6 bases, in that order; junction bases with no gene match: 7. Germline-derived CDR1 and CDR2 are SQVTM and ANQGSEA. This CDR3 contains 13 residues. Here the CDR3 reads CSVRDRGDAEAFF. CDR3 DNA sequence: TGCAGCGTAAGGGACAGGGGAGACGCTGAAGCTTTCTTT.

The chain is built from TRBV2 and TRBJ1-6; 8 nucleotides align to TRBD1. Looked up from germline, CDR1 is SNHLY and CDR2 is FYNNEI. The CDR3 length is 15 residues. Trimming took 4 bases from V and 6 from J; bases not matched to a gene: 5. The CDR3 loop reads CASSVQGASNSPLHF. DNA for the CDR3: TGTGCCAGCAGTGTGCAGGGGGCAAGTAATTCACCCCTCCACTTT.

V and J are TRBV5-1 and TRBJ2-7; D is uncertain. CDR1 is SGHRS and CDR2 is YFSETQ in the germline V gene. Trimming pared 4 bases from V and 0 bases from J, leaving 14 bases between. The CDR3 covers 15 residues. This chain's CDR3 is CASSHDQRSSYEQYF. As DNA, the CDR3 is TGCGCCAGCAGCCACGACCAGAGGAGCTCCTACGAGCAGTACTTC.

V gene TRBV6-5 combines with J gene TRBJ1-4, with D perhaps TRBD1 (6 bases). Trimming shortened V by 7 bases and J by 7 bases, and 16 bases separated the two germline ends. Germline-derived CDR1 and CDR2 are MNHEY and SVGAGI. The CDR3 has 14 residues. CDR3 in DNA: TGTGCCAGCATCCGGGGGGCGGTGGGTGAAAAACTGTTTTTT. Amino acid sequence: CASIRGAVGEKLFF.